This TCR beta chain was identified during a study of blood T cell repertoires in COVID-19 (TCRdb year 2020). About the study as a whole: Collaborator samples came from the United States, Italy and Spain and covered acute and convalescent phases of COVID-19. Sample metadata almost always included a de-identified subject ID, COVID-19 status, age in years and sex. The repertoires were made available in a free public database intended to serve as a resource for research on the immune response to SARS-CoV-2. Deeply sampled blood TCRbeta repertoires from subjects exposed to, actively infected with, or recovered from COVID-19 were included in the dataset. Samples were obtained from the ongoing ImmuneRACE study (first 160 participants) and from over 1,000 subjects provided by 6 global collaborators. The prospective study material was composed of cDNA or gDNA derived from T cells, B-cell-depleted T cells, or PBMCs. Where HLA class I and class II types were available, the types were taken from metadata supplied by the sample provider, not from assay-based typing. Study-wide findings and limitations: The quantity of clinical and demographic metadata differed by source and by participant and was supplied without curation.

The germline V gene encodes CDR1 SGHTA and CDR2 FQGNSA. Measured from the cysteine to the phenylalanine, the CDR3 is 16 residues long. Only the CDR3 region is kept as DNA, spanning 48 bases read in frame from base 1. The germline V and J ends show losses of 4 bases and 7 bases respectively, and no gene match explains 7 bases of the junction. The collaborating institutions used their own protocols to collect whole blood in K2EDTA tubes. For TCRbeta analysis, collaborators shipped samples as frozen whole blood, isolated PBMCs, or DNA extracted from either of those sample types. Details on this clone: The antigen this receptor binds is unknown. No qualities accompany the bases; no much larger clone lies one base away.

The immunoSEQ Assay, a bias-controlled multiplex PCR, was used to amplify TCRbeta CDR3 regions from genomic DNA. The paper's processing steps were these. Within the assay, amplification of reference gene primers was used to estimate how many nucleated cells each sample contained. To quantify the absolute abundance of each unique TCRbeta CDR3 rearrangement, sequence reads were collapsed and filtered. For each sample, productive Simpson clonality was calculated as the square root of Simpson's diversity index across productive rearrangements. Entries here come from immuneACCESS through TCRdb and include only in-frame sequences with V and J called. Some clones fail to appear in such tables; in the studies checked, an unresolved V gene covers under half of the shortfall, and the cause of the remainder is unknown. D and trimming come from the DNA, and the V and J calls and clone size come from that table. This sample gives under 80,000 clones in total; roughly 77% of them show up just once. The ten largest account for 8% to 10% of the sample.

The chain is made from TRBV7-2 and TRBJ2-1; 13 bases in the junction line up with TRBD2. The clonotype comes from a human donor in a cohort sampled during active COVID-19. Material for sequencing was peripheral blood. The CDR3 here reads CASSWRTSGRGNEQFF. The base sequence is TGTGCCAGCAGCTGGAGGACTAGCGGGAGAGGTAATGAGCAGTTCTTC.